A selection of T cell receptor beta chains follows, all from one sample in a study of T cells in Graves' hyperthyroidism and ophthalmopathy. From the multiplex PCR reads, TCRdb called clonotypes with MiXCR, one entry per CDR3 protein. Seen here are 500,000 to 750,000 distinct CDR3 sequences, roughly 50% observed once, and the top ten hold approximately 7.5%. Sequencing was carried out using peripheral blood or thyroid tissue (not recorded which). These receptors were obtained from a young woman with Graves' hyperthyroidism. The CDR3 runs from the conserved cysteine through the conserved F or W. Each record gives: clone size, D gene, V gene, J gene, CDR3 DNA, CDR3 protein. The D gene is left open where the match is weak. Rows give clone size only sometimes, using once, few, many, or a class for an expanded clone.

clone_size: many
d_call: NA
v_call: TRBV12-3/TRBV12-4
j_call: TRBJ1-5
cdr3_nt: TGTGCCAGCAGTTTGGAGGGGCGAAGCAATCAGCCCCAGCATTTT
cdr3_aa: CASSLEGRSNQPQHF

clone_size: NA
d_call: TRBD2
v_call: TRBV29-1
j_call: TRBJ2-7
cdr3_nt: TGCAGCAGCCGGACTAGCGGGAACGACGAGCAGTACTTC
cdr3_aa: CSSRTSGNDEQYF

clone_size: NA
d_call: TRBD1
v_call: TRBV29-1
j_call: TRBJ1-1
cdr3_nt: TGCAGCGTAGCCCAGGGGGTAAACGCTGAAGCTTTCTTT
cdr3_aa: CSVAQGVNAEAFF

clone_size: many
d_call: TRBD2
v_call: TRBV20-1
j_call: TRBJ2-7
cdr3_nt: TGCAGTGCCTTCCAGCGGGACGGTCACTACGAGCAGTACTTC
cdr3_aa: CSAFQRDGHYEQYF

clone_size: many
d_call: NA
v_call: TRBV10-3
j_call: TRBJ2-7
cdr3_nt: TGTGCCATCAGTTCCCCTGGGGCCCGGTCGCACGAGCAGTACTTC
cdr3_aa: CAISSPGARSHEQYF

clone_size: NA
d_call: NA
v_call: TRBV2
j_call: TRBJ2-5
cdr3_nt: TGTGCCAGCAGCGAAAGGCGGGTGGAGACCCAGTACTTC
cdr3_aa: CASSERRVETQYF

clone_size: NA
d_call: NA
v_call: TRBV15
j_call: TRBJ2-7
cdr3_nt: TGTGCCACCAGCACGAATAGGGGGACGGTCTCCTACGAGCAGTACTTC
cdr3_aa: CATSTNRGTVSYEQYF

clone_size: many
d_call: NA
v_call: TRBV7-6
j_call: TRBJ2-7
cdr3_nt: TGTGCCAGCAGCGGACGACTAGTTACACAGTACTTC
cdr3_aa: CASSGRLVTQYF

clone_size: NA
d_call: NA
v_call: TRBV3-1
j_call: TRBJ1-1
cdr3_nt: TGTGCCAGCAGCCGCCCGGGACCCTCTGAAGCTTTCTTT
cdr3_aa: CASSRPGPSEAFF

clone_size: NA
d_call: NA
v_call: TRBV2
j_call: TRBJ2-5
cdr3_nt: TGTGCCAGCAGTGAGTGGGGCACAGACAATCAGCCCCAGTACTTC
cdr3_aa: CASSEWGTDNQPQYF

clone_size: many
d_call: TRBD2
v_call: TRBV12-3/TRBV12-4
j_call: TRBJ2-7
cdr3_nt: TGTGCCAGCAGTTTAGCCAAAGCGGGAAAGTACTTC
cdr3_aa: CASSLAKAGKYF

clone_size: NA
d_call: TRBD1
v_call: TRBV29-1
j_call: TRBJ2-7
cdr3_nt: TGCAGCGCCGCTGCAGACCAGGGGGCCTTTTACGAGCAGTACTTC
cdr3_aa: CSAAADQGAFYEQYF

clone_size: many
d_call: TRBD1
v_call: TRBV7-9
j_call: TRBJ1-1
cdr3_nt: TGTGCCAGCAGTCCAAGGATGACAGGGGAGAACACTGAAGCTTTCTTT
cdr3_aa: CASSPRMTGENTEAFF

clone_size: NA
d_call: NA
v_call: TRBV18
j_call: TRBJ1-1
cdr3_nt: TGTGCCAGCTCCCCCAGTAGACAGAGAATGAACACTGAAGCTTTCTTT
cdr3_aa: CASSPSRQRMNTEAFF

clone_size: many
d_call: TRBD1
v_call: TRBV7-3
j_call: TRBJ1-1
cdr3_nt: TGTGCCAGCAGCTTATCCGGACAGGCCGACACTGAAGCTTTCTTT
cdr3_aa: CASSLSGQADTEAFF

clone_size: few
d_call: TRBD1
v_call: TRBV5-4
j_call: TRBJ1-2
cdr3_nt: TGTGCCAGCAGCCCCCAGACAGGGGGCTATGGCTACACCTTC
cdr3_aa: CASSPQTGGYGYTF

clone_size: NA
d_call: NA
v_call: TRBV29-1
j_call: TRBJ1-2
cdr3_nt: TGCAGCGTTGAATTTGGGGGCTACACCTTC
cdr3_aa: CSVEFGGYTF

clone_size: NA
d_call: NA
v_call: TRBV29-1
j_call: TRBJ2-5
cdr3_nt: TGCAGCGTTGATGTCAGGGGAGATGTAAAGACCCAGTACTTC
cdr3_aa: CSVDVRGDVKTQYF

clone_size: NA
d_call: TRBD1
v_call: TRBV20-1
j_call: TRBJ2-7
cdr3_nt: TGCAGTGCTAGATCTGGACAGGGCGCGCTGTACTTC
cdr3_aa: CSARSGQGALYF

clone_size: many
d_call: TRBD1
v_call: TRBV4-3
j_call: TRBJ1-1
cdr3_nt: TGCGCCAGCAGCCAAAGGGGACAGGGGCGGACCTTCTTT
cdr3_aa: CASSQRGQGRTFF

clone_size: NA
d_call: TRBD1
v_call: TRBV13
j_call: TRBJ2-2
cdr3_nt: TGTGCCAGCAGCTTAGGGGATGCCGGGACAGGGAACACCGGGGAGCTGTTTTTT
cdr3_aa: CASSLGDAGTGNTGELFF

clone_size: many
d_call: NA
v_call: TRBV6-5
j_call: TRBJ2-5
cdr3_nt: TGTGCCAGCCAGCGGGCCTATGGAGGAGAGACCCAGTACTTC
cdr3_aa: CASQRAYGGETQYF

clone_size: NA
d_call: TRBD1
v_call: TRBV2
j_call: TRBJ2-1
cdr3_nt: TGTGCCAGCAGTAGACCGGACAGGGACCACAATGAGCAGTTCTTC
cdr3_aa: CASSRPDRDHNEQFF

clone_size: many
d_call: TRBD1
v_call: TRBV13
j_call: TRBJ1-2
cdr3_nt: TGTGCCAGCAGCTTAAGAGGGGGCGGCTACACCTTC
cdr3_aa: CASSLRGGGYTF

clone_size: NA
d_call: TRBD1
v_call: TRBV6-1
j_call: TRBJ1-1
cdr3_nt: TGTGCCAGCAGTCCCTCCGGGACAGGTGGCACTGAAGCTTTCTTT
cdr3_aa: CASSPSGTGGTEAFF

clone_size: many
d_call: NA
v_call: TRBV4-1
j_call: TRBJ1-5
cdr3_nt: TGCGCCAGCAGCCAAGACAGGGTACGGGGCTATCAGCCCCAGCATTTT
cdr3_aa: CASSQDRVRGYQPQHF

clone_size: NA
d_call: TRBD1
v_call: TRBV12-3/TRBV12-4
j_call: TRBJ2-5
cdr3_nt: TGTGCCAGCAGTACCCCAGGAGGACAGGGAGGCGGCCAAGAGACCCAGTACTTC
cdr3_aa: CASSTPGGQGGGQETQYF

clone_size: NA
d_call: NA
v_call: TRBV24-1
j_call: TRBJ2-1
cdr3_nt: TGTGCCACCAGTCGGGACCAATACAATGAGCAGTTCTTC
cdr3_aa: CATSRDQYNEQFF

clone_size: many
d_call: TRBD1
v_call: TRBV12-5
j_call: TRBJ2-5
cdr3_nt: TGTGCTAGTGTCAGACCGGGACAGGGGGAGACCCAGTACTTC
cdr3_aa: CASVRPGQGETQYF

clone_size: many
d_call: NA
v_call: TRBV12-3/TRBV12-4
j_call: TRBJ1-2
cdr3_nt: TGTGCCAGCAGTTTTTTGGGATTGACAGGCTACACCTTC
cdr3_aa: CASSFLGLTGYTF

clone_size: many
d_call: NA
v_call: TRBV29-1
j_call: TRBJ2-5
cdr3_nt: TGCAGCGCCGGACGGACAAAAGAGACCCAGTACTTC
cdr3_aa: CSAGRTKETQYF

clone_size: NA
d_call: NA
v_call: TRBV5-1
j_call: TRBJ2-7
cdr3_nt: TGCGCCAGCAGCGCGAACTCCTACGAGCAGTACTTC
cdr3_aa: CASSANSYEQYF

clone_size: many
d_call: NA
v_call: TRBV12-3/TRBV12-4
j_call: TRBJ2-3
cdr3_nt: TGTGCCAGCAGGAATGCGGGGGATACGCAGTATTTT
cdr3_aa: CASRNAGDTQYF

clone_size: many
d_call: TRBD2
v_call: TRBV19
j_call: TRBJ2-7
cdr3_nt: TGTGCCAGTAGTCCGAGGACTAGCGGAATCCAATACGAGCAGTACTTC
cdr3_aa: CASSPRTSGIQYEQYF

clone_size: NA
d_call: NA
v_call: TRBV18
j_call: TRBJ1-3
cdr3_nt: TGTGCCAGCTCACCATATCAGTTCTCTGGAAACACCATATATTTT
cdr3_aa: CASSPYQFSGNTIYF

clone_size: many
d_call: TRBD1
v_call: TRBV24-1
j_call: TRBJ2-2
cdr3_nt: TGTGCCACCAGTGATCCCAGACAGGGTACTGCCGGGGAGCTGTTTTTT
cdr3_aa: CATSDPRQGTAGELFF

clone_size: NA
d_call: NA
v_call: TRBV20-1
j_call: TRBJ2-5
cdr3_nt: TGCAGGGACTTGGAGACCCAGTACTTC
cdr3_aa: CRDLETQYF

clone_size: once
d_call: TRBD1
v_call: TRBV7-3
j_call: TRBJ2-7
cdr3_nt: TGTGCCAGCAGCCCTTCGACAGGGGGCGGCTACGAGCAGTACTTC
cdr3_aa: CASSPSTGGGYEQYF

clone_size: NA
d_call: NA
v_call: TRBV20-1
j_call: TRBJ1-2
cdr3_nt: TGCAGTGCTAGGGAGGGACGGTTGTTTGGCTACACCTTC
cdr3_aa: CSAREGRLFGYTF

clone_size: NA
d_call: NA
v_call: TRBV10-3
j_call: TRBJ1-5
cdr3_nt: TGTGCCAGCAATCTAGCGGGAGGTATGCCCCAGCATTTT
cdr3_aa: CASNLAGGMPQHF

clone_size: many
d_call: TRBD2
v_call: TRBV4-3
j_call: TRBJ2-7
cdr3_nt: TGCGCCAGCAGCCAAGTTGGTCTAGCGGGATTGCTTGGTGACGAGCAGTACTTC
cdr3_aa: CASSQVGLAGLLGDEQYF

clone_size: NA
d_call: NA
v_call: TRBV29-1
j_call: TRBJ2-7
cdr3_nt: TGCAGCGTTGTGGACAGAAGCTCCTACGAGCAGTACTTC
cdr3_aa: CSVVDRSSYEQYF

clone_size: few
d_call: NA
v_call: TRBV20-1
j_call: TRBJ2-7
cdr3_nt: TGCAGTGCCAAGCCGGGACCACGGTCTAGCGAGCCTCAAAACCCCCACTACGAGCAGTACTTC
cdr3_aa: CSAKPGPRSSEPQNPHYEQYF

clone_size: many
d_call: NA
v_call: TRBV7-2
j_call: TRBJ2-2
cdr3_nt: TGTGCCAGCGGTTTGTTTAACACCGGGGAGCTGTTTTTT
cdr3_aa: CASGLFNTGELFF

clone_size: few
d_call: TRBD1
v_call: TRBV6-5
j_call: TRBJ1-1
cdr3_nt: TGTGCCAGCAGTTACCCCTCTGACAGGGGGCTTAACACTGAAGCTTTCTTT
cdr3_aa: CASSYPSDRGLNTEAFF

clone_size: NA
d_call: NA
v_call: TRBV5-4
j_call: TRBJ2-1
cdr3_nt: TGTGCCAGCAGCTTGGGCCTGGGCTCGGGTGAGCAGTTCTTC
cdr3_aa: CASSLGLGSGEQFF

clone_size: once
d_call: TRBD1
v_call: TRBV5-1
j_call: TRBJ1-1
cdr3_nt: TGCGCCAGCAGTAAGGGGGGACAGGGATTCACTGAAGCTTTCTTT
cdr3_aa: CASSKGGQGFTEAFF

clone_size: many
d_call: TRBD2
v_call: TRBV9
j_call: TRBJ2-5
cdr3_nt: TGTGCCAGCAGCGTTGGACTAGCCCCCCCAGAGACCCAGTACTTC
cdr3_aa: CASSVGLAPPETQYF

clone_size: many
d_call: NA
v_call: TRBV19
j_call: TRBJ1-1
cdr3_nt: TGTGCCAGTAGTATGCCCGGGCGTGGAACTGAAGCTTTCTTT
cdr3_aa: CASSMPGRGTEAFF

clone_size: NA
d_call: NA
v_call: TRBV7-9
j_call: TRBJ2-4
cdr3_nt: TGCGCCAGCAGCCAAGCAGGGGACAAAAACATTCAGTACTTC
cdr3_aa: CASSQAGDKNIQYF

clone_size: NA
d_call: TRBD1
v_call: TRBV25-1
j_call: TRBJ1-5
cdr3_nt: TGTGCCAGCAGCCCCTCCGGGACAGGGGTCAATCAGCCCCAGCATTTT
cdr3_aa: CASSPSGTGVNQPQHF

clone_size: NA
d_call: NA
v_call: TRBV2
j_call: TRBJ1-2
cdr3_nt: TGTGCCTCCGGCGGTGAAAGGACAGTCTTAGGCTACACCTTC
cdr3_aa: CASGGERTVLGYTF